Below are 11 T cell receptor beta chains sequenced from a single sample in a study of T-cell reconstitution after alpha-beta-depleted transplantation in children. A library of TCRbeta sequences, prepared with unique molecular identifiers, was generated. One entry per CDR3 protein results from TCRdb running MiXCR on the PCR reads. The sample includes 150,000 to 200,000 distinct CDR3 sequences, about 6.3% of them seen just once. The source was PBMCs from the stem cell graft donor, collected from the stem cell graft. These receptors were collected from a human donor who donated a stem cell graft to a child with Wiskott-Aldrich syndrome.

This clonotype was seen repeatedly, ten times or more. The chain uses TRBV10-3 and TRBJ1-1; D perhaps matches TRBD1 (5 bases). From germline, CDR1 is ENHRY and CDR2 SYGVKD. The CDR3 consists of 13 residues. Trimming stripped 8 bases from V and 1 base from J, with 11 bases between. CDR3: CAIRQGPNTEAFF. CDR3 nucleotide sequence: TGTGCCATCCGCCAGGGACCGAACACTGAAGCTTTCTTT.

This clonotype has a count of ten or more. The chain carries TRBV20-1 and TRBJ1-1, with D perhaps matching TRBD1 (5 bases). V lost 1 base, J lost 6 bases, and 15 bases lay in between. Per the germline V gene, CDR1 is DFQATT and CDR2 is SNEGSKA (reference sequence). The CDR3 spans 14 residues. The CDR3 DNA sequence: TGCAGTGCTAGAGGCGGGGCCCTGGTCCCTGAAGCTTTCTTT. It encodes CSARGGALVPEAFF.

As to this clonotype: A junction end diverges from the germline sequence, so it may reflect a read error. The chain uses TRBV12-3 or TRBV12-4 and TRBJ2-2, with TRBD1 matching 9 bases. The CDR3 runs to 13 residues. The CDR3 sequence: CANGGQGTGEMFF. CDR3 DNA: TGTGCCAATGGGGGACAGGGTACCGGGGAGATGTTTTTT.

This clonotype has just one count. This sequence joins TRBV29-1 and TRBJ2-5; D is undetermined. This CDR3 region has 10 residues. The germline V gene has CDR1 SQVTM and CDR2 ANQGSEA. V lost 4 bases and J lost 5, with 5 bases in between. The CDR3 DNA sequence: TGCAGCGTTGGGAAGGAGACCCAGTACTTC. Its translation: CSVGKETQYF. Drawing the rest from reference TRBV29-1 and TRBJ2-5, the complete variable domain is SAVISQKPSRDICQRGTSLTIQCQVDSQVTMMFWYRQQPGQSLTLIATANQGSEATYESGFVIDKFPISRPNLTFSTLTVSNMSPEDSSIYLCSVGKETQYFGPGTRLLVL.

This clonotype came up many times. The chain carries TRBV7-2 and TRBJ1-4; D gene unclear. CDR1 and CDR2 (germline): SGHTA, FQGNSA. V dropped 0 bases and J dropped 0 bases, with 8 bases sitting between them. CDR3 length: 16 residues. As DNA, the CDR3 is TGTGCCAGCAGCTTAGCACAGACTGCAACTAATGAAAAACTGTTTTTT. Amino acid sequence: CASSLAQTATNEKLFF.

This clonotype has ten or more counts. The genes are TRBV20-1 and TRBJ2-3; TRBD2 aligns across 10 bases. The CDR3 runs to 14 residues. The ends lost 3 bases at V and 2 bases at J; junction bases unmatched: 2. The germline V gene encodes CDR1 DFQATT and CDR2 SNEGSKA (reference sequence). The DNA of the CDR3 is TGCAGTGCTAGTCTAGCGGGAGTCACAGATACGCAGTATTTT. This codes for CSASLAGVTDTQYF.

The table lists this clonotype with many counts. Written as DNA, the CDR3 is TGTGCCAGCAGCTTAGCCCCAGGATGGAACTCCTACAATGAGCAGTTCTTC. Amino acids: CASSLAPGWNSYNEQFF. This chain uses TRBV7-7 with TRBJ2-1, with D uncertain. In germline, CDR1 is SSHAT, CDR2 FNYEAQ (reference sequence). Trimming took 0 bases from V and 0 from J, leaving 12 bases between them. This CDR3 has 17 amino acids.

This clonotype was seen many times. The chain couples TRBV29-1 to TRBJ2-7; TRBD2 agrees at 9 bases. Unmatched junction bases numbered 13, after V lost 4 bases and J lost 6 bases. The CDR3 extends over 15 amino acids. From germline, CDR1 is SQVTM and CDR2 ANQGSEA. The CDR3 here is CSVAPAGGPAREQYF. Here the CDR3 DNA reads TGCAGCGTTGCCCCCGCGGGAGGGCCGGCTCGCGAGCAGTACTTC.

This clonotype was seen many times. The rearrangement joins TRBV25-1 to TRBJ1-4; TRBD1 is a possible D gene (5 bases). Per germline, CDR1 MGHDK and CDR2 SYGVNS. The CDR3 has 15 residues. The ends were cut back, 3 bases at V and 7 bases at J, with 15 bases in the middle. The chain's CDR3 is CASSEAHRKVEKLFF. The CDR3 DNA sequence: TGTGCCAGCAGTGAGGCTCACAGGAAGGTTGAAAAACTGTTTTTT.

The table lists this clonotype with many counts. This rearrangement joins TRBV5-5 to TRBJ1-5; TRBD1 agrees at 10 bases. The CDR3 runs to 16 residues. In germline, CDR1 is SGHKS, CDR2 YYEKEE (reference sequence). The V gene end was trimmed by 4 bases and the J gene end by 5 bases; junction bases not matched to a gene: 9. The CDR3 sequence is CASSLRQGAYDQPQHF. CDR3 in DNA: TGTGCCAGCAGCCTACGACAGGGGGCTTATGATCAGCCCCAGCATTTT.

This sequence joins TRBV11-2 and TRBJ2-2, with 7 bases that match TRBD2. The CDR3 consists of 16 residues. With 7 bases clipped from V and 3 bases from J, the junction kept 11 bases outside the gene matches. CDR1 SGHAT and CDR2 FQNNGV come from the germline V gene. The CDR3 DNA reads as TGTGCCAGCAAAGACTGGGGGGGTAGGGACACCGGGGAGCTGTTTTTT. Amino acid sequence: CASKDWGGRDTGELFF.